These 11 T cell receptor beta chains share one sample of origin, sequenced in a study of T cells after yellow fever vaccination. Via MiXCR, TCRdb re-called the 5' RACE reads, giving one row per CDR3 protein. The data contain a few hundred thousand distinct CDR3 sequences, about a sixth of them singletons. The source was PBMCs, collected less than 6 days after the first yellow fever vaccination. The receptor source for this set is a man between 18 and 35 years old who received the YFV17D yellow fever vaccine.

This clonotype turned up a few times. The chain couples TRBV5-1 to TRBJ2-1; D is ambiguous. The CDR3 consists of 16 residues. Germline assignment: CDR1 SGHRS and CDR2 YFSETQ. V lost 0 bases and J lost 8, with 18 bases in between. The CDR3 reads CASSLAGSPIMDEQFF. CDR3 DNA sequence: TGCGCCAGCAGCTTGGCCGGCAGTCCCATCATGGATGAGCAGTTCTTC.

The chain combines TRBV10-3 with TRBJ2-7; no reliable D call. The ends were cut back, 1 base at V and 0 bases at J, with 7 bases in the middle. Germline CDR1 reads ENHRY; CDR2 reads SYGVKD. The CDR3 is made up of 14 amino acids. This chain's CDR3 is CAISEFDGSYEQYF. CDR3 nucleotides: TGTGCCATCAGTGAGTTTGACGGCTCCTACGAGCAGTACTTC.

The V gene is TRBV25-1, the J gene TRBJ2-1; a possible D gene is TRBD1 (6 bases). The CDR3 runs 18 residues. Germline loops: CDR1 MGHDK, CDR2 SYGVNS. Trimming cost V 2 bases and J 8 bases, with 25 bases left between them. Written as DNA, the CDR3 is TGTGCCAGCAGTGAAGTGGGGGCAGGGGAGCGGATTCGGGATGAGCAGTTCTTC. Residues: CASSEVGAGERIRDEQFF.

This clonotype was detected only a few times. This rearrangement joins TRBV30 to TRBJ2-3; D might be TRBD1 (6 bases). Germline V gives CDR1 GTSNPN, CDR2 SVGIG (reference sequence). Trimming removed 3 bases from V and 3 bases from J, with 10 bases in between. The CDR3 is made up of 13 amino acids. CDR3 DNA: TGTGCCTGGAGCCTACAGGGTACAGATACGCAGTATTTT. It specifies CAWSLQGTDTQYF.

This sequence joins TRBV6-5 and TRBJ1-2, with D possibly matching TRBD1 (5 bases). Per the germline V gene, CDR1 is MNHEY and CDR2 is SVGAGI. The length of the CDR3 is 14 residues. Deletions cut 0 bases from V and 3 bases from J, with 8 bases between. As DNA, the CDR3 is TGTGCCAGCAGTTACTCGGGGACCGACTATGGCTACACCTTC. It codes for CASSYSGTDYGYTF.

The CDR3 protein is CASSLEPGNSYNSPLHF. The CDR3, as DNA: TGCGCCAGCAGCTTGGAACCCGGGAACAGCTATAATTCACCCCTCCACTTT. The chain joins TRBV5-1 to TRBJ1-6; unclear D gene. Per the germline V gene, CDR1 is SGHRS and CDR2 is YFSETQ. Between the trimmed V and J ends, which lost 0 bases and 3 bases, there was a span of 13 bases. CDR3 length: 17 amino acids.

The rearrangement links TRBV7-3 to TRBJ2-3; D possibly corresponds to TRBD2 (6 bases). V was cut by 4 bases and J by 6 bases, with 14 bases left in between. Germline lookup yields CDR1 SGHTA and CDR2 FQGTGA. The CDR3 consists of 14 residues. CDR3 in amino acids: CASSSRGGYDTQYF. The CDR3 nucleotides read TGTGCCAGCAGCTCACGGGGAGGTTACGATACGCAGTATTTT.

The table lists this clonotype with a few counts. This chain uses TRBV7-9 with TRBJ2-5, with no clear D. V shed 1 base and J shed 5 bases, with 8 bases lying between them. This CDR3 is 13 amino acids long. Germline assignment: CDR1 SEHNR and CDR2 FQNEAQ (reference sequence). The DNA for the CDR3 is TGTGCCAGCAGCTTAGACGGCAGGGAGACCCAGTACTTC. It translates to CASSLDGRETQYF. The complete variable domain, with remaining parts taken from reference TRBV7-9 and TRBJ2-5, reads DTGVSQNPRHKITKRGQNVTFRCDPISEHNRLYWYRQTLGQGPEFLTYFQNEAQLEKSRLLSDRFSAERPKGSFSTLEIQRTEQGDSAMYLCASSLDGRETQYFGPGTRLLVL.

The chain links TRBV20-1 to TRBJ2-7, with D possibly TRBD2 on 5 matching bases. The V end was cut by 0 bases, the J end by 5 bases, with 8 bases between. The CDR3 contains 12 residues. The germline CDR1 and CDR2 sequences are DFQATT and SNEGSKA (reference sequence). CDR3 amino acids: CSARELDNEQYF. The CDR3 nucleotides are TGCAGTGCTAGAGAACTAGACAACGAGCAGTACTTC.

The chain has TRBV5-1 and TRBJ1-2; maybe TRBD1 (6 bases). V gave up 4 bases and J gave up 6 bases, with 19 bases separating them. The CDR3 is made up of 15 amino acids. From germline, CDR1 is SGHRS and CDR2 YFSETQ. The CDR3 DNA sequence: TGCGCCAGCAGCAGACAGGCATCCACCAATAATGGCTACACCTTC. This gives the protein CASSRQASTNNGYTF.

The chain links TRBV20-1 to TRBJ2-3, with D maybe TRBD1 (6 bases). The germline V gene has CDR1 DFQATT and CDR2 SNEGSKA (reference sequence). Trimming pared 0 bases from V and 0 bases from J, leaving 16 bases between. The CDR3 length is 17 residues. The CDR3 spells CSARDFGGASSTDTQYF. The CDR3 nucleotides read TGCAGTGCTAGAGATTTTGGGGGCGCTTCGAGCACAGATACGCAGTATTTT.